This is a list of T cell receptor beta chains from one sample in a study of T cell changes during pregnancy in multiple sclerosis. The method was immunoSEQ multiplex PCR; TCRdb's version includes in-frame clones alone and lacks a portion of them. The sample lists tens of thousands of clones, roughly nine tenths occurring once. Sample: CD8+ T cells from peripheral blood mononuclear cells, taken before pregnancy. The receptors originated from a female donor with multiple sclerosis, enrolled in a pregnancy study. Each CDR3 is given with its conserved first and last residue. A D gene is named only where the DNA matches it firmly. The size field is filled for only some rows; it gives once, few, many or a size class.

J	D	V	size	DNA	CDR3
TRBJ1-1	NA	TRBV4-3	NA	TGCGCCAGCAGCCCTGGGGACGGGGGGAACACTGAAGCTTTCTTT	CASSPGDGGNTEAFF
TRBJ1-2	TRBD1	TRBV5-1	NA	TGCGCCAGCAGCTCCGGACAGGGGGGCTACACCTTC	CASSSGQGGYTF
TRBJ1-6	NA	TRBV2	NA	TGTGCCAGCAACCCGGGGGGGTATAATTCACCCCTCCACTTT	CASNPGGYNSPLHF
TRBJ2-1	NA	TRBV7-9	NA	TGTGCCAGCAGCTTAAGGTCTAGCCTGGCCTACAATGAGCAGTTCTTC	CASSLRSSLAYNEQFF
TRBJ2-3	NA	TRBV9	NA	TGTGCCAGCAGCCTCAGGGCGAGAACAGATACGCAGTATTTT	CASSLRARTDTQYF
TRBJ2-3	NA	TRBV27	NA	TGTGCCAGCAGCCAAGGGACTCAGCAGTATTTT	CASSQGTQQYF
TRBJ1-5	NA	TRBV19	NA	TGTGCCAGTAGTAGGGGGGTCACCCAGCCCCAGCATTTT	CASSRGVTQPQHF
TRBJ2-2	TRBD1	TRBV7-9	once	TGTGCCAGCAGACCCGGGACAGGGACTCCCGGGGAGCTGTTTTTT	CASRPGTGTPGELFF
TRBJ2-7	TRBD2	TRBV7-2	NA	TGTGCCAGCAGCCCCGTTATTCCTAGCGGGGCGCGGTACGAGCAGTACTTC	CASSPVIPSGARYEQYF
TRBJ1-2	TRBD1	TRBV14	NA	TGTGCCAGCAGCCCACCCGGACAGGGGGCGTGGGGCTACACCTTC	CASSPPGQGAWGYTF
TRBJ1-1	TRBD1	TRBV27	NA	TGTGCCAGCAGGTTAACAGGGGGGTACACTGAAGCTTTCTTT	CASRLTGGYTEAFF